Sequencing of this T cell receptor beta chain was carried out in a study of Graves' ophthalmopathy and Graves' hyperthyroidism. The sequenced template was RNA, covering the TCR beta CDR3 region. HTBI primers were employed in first-round RT-PCR, then a second-round multiplex PCR followed. Each CDR3 protein is one row after TCRdb ran MiXCR on the multiplex PCR reads. Of hundreds of thousands of distinct CDR3 sequences in the sample, 45% to 55% are singletons; the top ten hold approximately 51%. This CDR3 contains 16 residues. V lost 0 bases and J 3 bases, leaving 15 bases between the germline ends. From germline, CDR1 is SGHRS and CDR2 YFSETQ.

The source of this sequence is an adult man with Graves' ophthalmopathy. The J gene is TRBJ1-2, the V gene TRBV5-1; the D gene is possibly TRBD1 (6 bases). Sequenced sample: peripheral blood. CDR3 nucleotides: TGCGCCAGCAGCTTGGCCGGGTTCAGGGGAGACTATGGCTACACCTTC. Translating gives CASSLAGFRGDYGYTF.